This TCR beta chain is drawn from a study of cytomegalovirus exposure and HLA in healthy donors. Researchers ran the PCR with 60 Vbeta and 13 Jbeta primers. Using immunoSEQ multiplex PCR, the repertoire was profiled, and TCRdb retains in-frame clones only, with some absent. The top ten clones hold roughly 6% of a sample with nearly 95,000 clones, 60% to 80% of them seen once. This CDR3 has 14 residues. Germline lookup yields CDR1 MNHNS and CDR2 SASEGT. Trimming stripped 8 bases from V and 6 bases from J, with 17 bases between. Study results and caveats: The CMV antigen specificity of a few CMV-associated chains was confirmed through in vitro analysis. In a later analysis, HLA-associated TCR beta chains were more clonally expanded than equally common others. Evidence from a later analysis indicated that most CMV-associated TCR beta chains looked HLA-restricted.

Points on this clone: Antigen specificity is unknown.

This chain joins TRBV6-1 and TRBJ1-5, with a tentative D call TRBD1 (6 bases). This TCR was sampled from a woman aged 30 to 39 in good health and CMV-seronegative. The sample was PBMCs. This CDR3 reads CASDGGGLSQPQHF. The CDR3 DNA reads TGTGCCAGCGATGGGGGGGGGCTGAGTCAGCCCCAGCATTTT.